This TCR beta chain was retrieved from a study of cytomegalovirus exposure and HLA in healthy donors (dated by TCRdb to between 2016 and 2019). General notes on the study: According to an earlier analysis of several hundred of the donors, 200 million or so T cells yielded some 120 million unique TCR beta sequences and roughly 280 Gb of sequence data. About 280 gigabases of sequencing data and around 85 million unique TCR sequences made up an early release that covered fewer than 650 HLA-typed donors. Of the roughly 390 genotyped donors, over 70% fell in the genetic ancestry cluster associated with self-reported Caucasian donors. The aim of the study was to test whether cataloging public T cell receptors could identify signatures of past pathogen exposure. Using immunosequencing, the study profiled T cell repertoires from 550 to 750 subjects and related those repertoires to cytomegalovirus serostatus. A separate validation cohort of approximately 130 different subjects was used in addition to the roughly 700-subject first cohort. High-throughput TCR immunosequencing, statistical association of individual TCRs with disease status, and machine learning were combined to predict cytomegalovirus infection status. A later analysis re-examined previously published TCR beta repertoires from just over 650 donors and added high-resolution HLA genotyping to investigate patterns of TCR occurrence. The later analysis used no new phenotypic data to find candidate immune exposures, relying instead on TCR beta sequences and their occurrence across donors. An earlier analysis of 587 of the donors used high-throughput TCR beta sequencing to judge whether each TCR beta V gene segment behaved as functional or pseudogenic. Alongside the repertoire data, information on donor age, sex, ethnicity and CMV serostatus was compiled. A later genetic analysis used genome-wide SNP genotypes for about 55% of the 666 donors, treating that subset as a discovery cohort. All discovery cohort repertoires had been generated on a single sequencing platform. HLA typing included class I and class II loci at four-digit resolution. The number of typed donors differed by locus: roughly 620-640 for A, B, C, DRB1 and DQB1; 522 for DQA1; roughly 600 for DPA1; and about 470 for DPB1. Roughly 5 DR-DQ haplotypes were handled as single units for association and clustering because linkage in the cohort was strong. Among 350 to 400 genotyped donors of the cohort, an average of around 240,000 unique TCR beta nucleotide sequences were sequenced per donor, about a sixth of them non-productive. Overall study outcomes, separate from this receptor: This cohort had only TCR beta chains sequenced, and the lack of alpha or paired-chain data limited which features could be detected. In a later analysis, HLA-associated TCR beta chains showed more clonal expansion and lower generation probabilities than non-associated chains that were equally common. Strong co-occurrence of HLA alleles, especially DR and DQ, made assigning TCR associations to individual alleles difficult. A later analysis reported that several top co-occurrence clusters appeared linked to parvovirus B19, influenza, CMV and Epstein-Barr virus. Roughly uniform sequencing depth across donors was assumed in presence/absence analyses, although this assumption may not hold. The classifier was reported to diagnose cytomegalovirus status with high specificity and sensitivity in both the original cohort and the validation cohort. It was suggested by the authors that the approach could potentially be generalized to other disease states and immunological phenotypes. A further reported finding was that TCR beta sequences accurately predicted the HLA-A and HLA-B alleles for most subjects in the first cohort. Specific HLA alleles were associated with 18,000 or so TCR beta sequences at a false discovery rate of 0.05 in a later analysis. Because counts were too low, around 18 rarely observed V segments, including chromosome 9 orphons, were left out of the earlier analysis of approximately 500 of the donors. Broadly in line with IMGT annotations, most TCR beta V segments showed up in productive rearrangements about 87% or about 30% of the time in an earlier analysis of some 590 of the donors. Immune exposure information for the cohort was limited to CMV serostatus. The sequencing pipeline was judged likely to have produced a cluster of highly shared sequence variants as a technical artifact. Because HLA typing was unavailable for some donors at each locus, only the typed subset was used in association tests. Across donors, most TCR sequences were observed very rarely, whereas some public TCRs were present in many individuals. Compared with the roughly 700-donor mean, donors in an Asian-associated ancestry cluster had fewer N-insertions in productive TCRs, according to a later genetic analysis. The 87-base-pair reads could not distinguish some IMGT-functional V segments, including TRBV6-2 and TRBV6-3, so those segments were excluded. A total of 150 or so TCR beta chains were listed by the study as associated with cytomegalovirus. In a later analysis, the rate of TCR association differed among HLA loci, with DRB1 alleles having the most associated TCRs and HLA-C alleles having the fewest. In a later analysis, most CMV-associated TCR beta chains were found to appear HLA-restricted, with HLA associations seemingly driven largely by CMV exposure. In a later genetic analysis, a missense DCLRE1C variant was associated with V-gene and J-gene trimming of TCR beta chains, and the association was replicated in an independent cohort. In vitro tests confirmed that a few of the cytomegalovirus-associated TCR beta chains recognize cytomegalovirus antigens. Correlated functional status among segregating V segments might be attributable to linkage disequilibrium, but an unknown experimental factor could not be ruled out.

The cohort consisted of more than 650 healthy bone marrow donors. All cohort members were sampled while nominally healthy, although unrecorded immune exposures were likely present. The donor was CMV seropositive and was included in the group of some 290 seropositive cohort members. A peripheral blood sample was collected from each donor, and TCR beta sequencing was performed on peripheral blood mononuclear cells. The Qiagen DNeasy Blood Extraction Kit was used to extract genomic DNA from the blood cell samples. The library came from the immunoSEQ multiplex PCR assay. The multiplex PCR relied on a mix of 60 forward primers for TCR Vbeta segments and 13 reverse primers for TCR Jbeta segments. The CDR3 region of rearranged TCR beta genes was amplified from genomic DNA by a multiplex PCR assay. The amplified TCR beta libraries were sequenced on the Illumina HiSeq System as 87-base-pair reads. In the authors' own workflow: A later analysis tallied 75 million to 95 million unique TCR beta chains across the 550 to 850 repertoires, and about 10 million of those chains were shared by two or more donors. To remove PCR and sequencing errors, raw reads were error-corrected and collapsed into unique sequences using a nearest-neighbor algorithm that merged closely related sequences. V, D and J gene segments were assigned by aligning CDR3 sequences to IMGT reference sequences. Each retained sequence needed at least a six-nucleotide match to both a V gene segment and a J gene segment. A rearrangement was called productive if the CDR3 had no stop codons and remained in frame with V and J, and every other rearrangement was called non-productive. Following IMGT convention, CDR3 was defined as the stretch from the second conserved V-encoded cysteine up to the conserved J-encoded phenylalanine. Sequences without an unambiguous match to a single V gene segment were excluded from the earlier analysis of 450 to 750 of the donors. In an earlier analysis of approximately 590 of the donors, a V segment was called functional when productive rearrangements were above 56.7%, and segregating when the standard deviation between donors exceeded 5%. A statistical classification framework was built for diagnosing cytomegalovirus status from the catalog of TCR beta chain sequences. In a later analysis, V and J genes were assigned by comparing TCR nucleotide sequences against IMGT/GENE-DB human TR gene sequences. In a later analysis, CDR3 sequences and most-parsimonious VDJ recombination scenarios were assigned using the TCRdist pipeline. In a later analysis, every TCR beta chain was defined by the combination of its CDR3 amino acid sequence and its V-gene family, and reads without a unique V-gene family were dropped. To address suspected cross-contamination and a sequencing artifact, a later analysis removed approximately 600 highly shared, low-generation-probability nucleotide sequences. In a later analysis, a clonal expansion index for each public chain was calculated from normalized within-repertoire ranks of inferred template counts. In a later analysis, generation probabilities were computed using a VDJ recombination model fitted to out-of-frame rearrangements, and the results were checked against IGoR. A later analysis scored TCR-TCR, TCR-HLA and TCR-CMV co-occurrence with hypergeometric tests, applying a repertoire-size bias correction to TCR pairs. To estimate false discovery rates, a later analysis permuted the HLA or CMV assignments 20 times. A later analysis grouped co-occurring TCRs with DBSCAN, adding TCRdist sequence similarity when clustering within HLA-allele-positive subsets. Repertoires with fewer than 30,000 or more than 120,000 public chains were left out of co-occurrence clustering, as were about 5 repertoires with anomalous nucleotide sharing. TCRdb took over this immuneACCESS table, retaining in-frame rearrangements with V and J assigned. Such tables are incomplete; in checked studies, under half of the missing clones stem from an unresolved V gene, and the remainder is unexplained. The DNA was the basis for D and trimming; V, J and clone size are from that table. The sample table contains 130,000 to 150,000 clones; only one count was recorded for roughly 87% of them. The ten largest clonotypes hold 5.7% of the sample.

The germline V gene specifies MNHNS as CDR1 and SASEGT as CDR2. There are 14 amino acids in the CDR3, from cysteine to phenylalanine inclusive. Only the CDR3 DNA is retained, 42 bases long and in frame from the first base. The germline V end is reduced by 0 bases and the J end by 2 bases; junction bases left unmatched: 0. This clone appeared a few times. Its antigen target is currently unknown. No base quality values were provided; no much bigger clone lies one nucleotide off. The sample carries other DNA sequences with the same CDR3. The sequence is built from TRBV6-1 and TRBJ2-5; 7 bases in the junction line up with TRBD2. Sequences were obtained from PBMCs. The receptor comes from a man younger than 40 in good health and CMV-seropositive. The CDR3 region has the sequence CASSEAGGQETQYF. The nucleotides are TGTGCCAGCAGTGAAGCGGGGGGGCAAGAGACCCAGTACTTC.